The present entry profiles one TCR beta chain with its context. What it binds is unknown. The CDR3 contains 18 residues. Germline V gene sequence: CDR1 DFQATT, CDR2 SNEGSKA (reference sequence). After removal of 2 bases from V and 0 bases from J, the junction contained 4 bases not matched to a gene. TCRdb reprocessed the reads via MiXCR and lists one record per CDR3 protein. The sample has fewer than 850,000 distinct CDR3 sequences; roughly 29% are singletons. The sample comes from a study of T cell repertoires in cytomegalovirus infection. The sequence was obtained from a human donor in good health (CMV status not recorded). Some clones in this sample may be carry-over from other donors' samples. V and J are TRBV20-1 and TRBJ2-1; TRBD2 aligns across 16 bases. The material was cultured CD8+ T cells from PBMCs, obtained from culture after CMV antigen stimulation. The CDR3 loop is CSARSGTSGGASYNEQFF. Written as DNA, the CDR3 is TGCAGTGCTAGATCCGGGACTAGCGGGGGGGCCTCCTACAATGAGCAGTTCTTC.